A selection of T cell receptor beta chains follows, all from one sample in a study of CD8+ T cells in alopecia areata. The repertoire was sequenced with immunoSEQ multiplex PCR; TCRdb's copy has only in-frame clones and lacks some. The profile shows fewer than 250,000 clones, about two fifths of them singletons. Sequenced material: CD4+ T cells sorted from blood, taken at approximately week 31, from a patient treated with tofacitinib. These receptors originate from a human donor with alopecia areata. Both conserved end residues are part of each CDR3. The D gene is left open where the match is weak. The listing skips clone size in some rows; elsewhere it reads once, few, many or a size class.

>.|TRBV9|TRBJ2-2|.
TGTGCCAGCAGCGTTCAAGGGGCGCATACCGGGGAGCTGTTTTTT
CASSVQGAHTGELFF
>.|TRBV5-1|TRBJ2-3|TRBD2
TGCGCCAGCAGCCTGGACTTTGTTAGCGGGGGAAATACGCAGTATTTT
CASSLDFVSGGNTQYF
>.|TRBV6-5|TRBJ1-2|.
TGTGCCAGCAGCCCCTTTGGGGGTTCCTATGGCTACACCTTC
CASSPFGGSYGYTF
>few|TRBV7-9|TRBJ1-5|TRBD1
TGTGCCAGCAGCTTAGCTGGACAGGGCAATCAGCCCCAGCATTTT
CASSLAGQGNQPQHF
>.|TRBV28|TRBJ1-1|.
TGTGCCAGCAGTTTACCCCCCGAGGGGGAAGCTTTCTTT
CASSLPPEGEAFF
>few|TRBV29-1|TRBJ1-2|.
TGCAGGGTGGACGGAGTCTATGGCTACACCTTC
CRVDGVYGYTF
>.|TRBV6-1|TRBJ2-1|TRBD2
TGTGCCACTAAGCCCGGGACTAGCGATTTAGGGCAAGAGTTCTTC
CATKPGTSDLGQEFF
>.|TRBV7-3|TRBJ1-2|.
TGTGCCAGCAGCTCCTCGGGAGGCTATGGCTACACCTTC
CASSSSGGYGYTF
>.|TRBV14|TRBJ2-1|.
TGTGCCAGCAGCCAGACCGACTCAGGAGGCTTCAATGAGCAGTTCTTC
CASSQTDSGGFNEQFF
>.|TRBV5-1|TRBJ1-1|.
TGCGCCAGCAGCCCTGGGACCTTGAACACTGAAGCTTTCTTT
CASSPGTLNTEAFF
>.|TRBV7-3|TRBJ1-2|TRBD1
TGTGCCAGCAGTCCGACAGGGGGCGACTATGGCTACACCTTC
CASSPTGGDYGYTF